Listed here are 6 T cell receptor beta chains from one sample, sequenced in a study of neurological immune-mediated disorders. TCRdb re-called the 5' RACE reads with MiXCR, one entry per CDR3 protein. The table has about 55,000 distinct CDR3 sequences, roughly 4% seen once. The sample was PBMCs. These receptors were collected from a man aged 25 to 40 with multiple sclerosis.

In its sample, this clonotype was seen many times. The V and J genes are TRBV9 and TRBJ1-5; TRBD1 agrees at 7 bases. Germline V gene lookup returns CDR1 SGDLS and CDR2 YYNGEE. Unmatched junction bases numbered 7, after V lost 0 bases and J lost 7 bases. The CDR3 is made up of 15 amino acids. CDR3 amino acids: CASSVEGGSRQPQHF. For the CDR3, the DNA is TGTGCCAGCAGCGTAGAAGGGGGCTCTCGACAGCCCCAGCATTTT.

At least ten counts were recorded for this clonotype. This CDR3 reads CASSVQGENTEAFF. In nucleotides, the CDR3 is TGCGCCAGCAGCGTCCAGGGGGAGAACACTGAAGCTTTCTTT. The chain uses TRBV5-1 and TRBJ1-1; 7 bases align to TRBD1. V gave up 4 bases and J gave up 1 base; unmatched junction bases: 4. Germline CDR1 and CDR2: SGHRS and YFSETQ. The CDR3 extends over 14 amino acids.

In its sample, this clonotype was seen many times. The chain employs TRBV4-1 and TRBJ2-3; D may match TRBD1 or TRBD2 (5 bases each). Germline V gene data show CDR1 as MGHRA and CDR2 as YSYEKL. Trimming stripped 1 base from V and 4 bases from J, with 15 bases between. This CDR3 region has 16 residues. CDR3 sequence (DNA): TGCGCCAGCAGCCAAGCCCCCAGGGACGGGGCAGATACGCAGTATTTT. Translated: CASSQAPRDGADTQYF.

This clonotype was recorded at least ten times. Written as DNA, the CDR3 is TGTGCCAGCTCGGGGGGACGCTATGGCTACACCTTC. Its protein is CASSGGRYGYTF. V is TRBV7-9 and J is TRBJ1-2, with D possibly being TRBD1 (5 bases). Germline values: CDR1 SEHNR, CDR2 FQNEAQ (reference sequence). The CDR3 is made up of 12 amino acids. V was trimmed by 8 bases and J by 4 bases, leaving 11 bases between them.

CDR3 sequence reads: CASSSNTGGEQYF. The CDR3 coding sequence is TGTGCCAGCAGCAGCAATACAGGGGGCGAGCAGTACTTC. The V gene is TRBV7-8, the J gene TRBJ2-7; 8 bases line up with TRBD1. J lost 6 bases, V lost 5 bases, and 6 bases had no gene match. Germline V gene sequence: CDR1 SGHVS, CDR2 FQNEAQ. The CDR3 runs 13 residues.

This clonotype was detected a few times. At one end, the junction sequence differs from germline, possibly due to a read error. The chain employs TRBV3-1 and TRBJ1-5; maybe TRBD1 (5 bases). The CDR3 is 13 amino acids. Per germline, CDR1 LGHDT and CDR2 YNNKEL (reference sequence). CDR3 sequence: CASSQDGTQPQNF. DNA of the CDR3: TGTGCCAGCAGCCAAGATGGGACGCAGCCCCAGAATTTT.